The present T cell receptor beta chain was sequenced within a study of cytomegalovirus exposure and HLA in healthy donors. This PCR relied on a set of 60 Vbeta primers and 13 Jbeta primers. Here immunoSEQ multiplex PCR was the method, and the copy in TCRdb shows in-frame clones only, minus some. The sample holds 95,000 to 150,000 clones, more than 55% seen once. CDR1 is SGHRS, CDR2 YFSETQ, per germline. The trim removed 4 bases at V and 7 bases at J, leaving 12 bases unmatched. This CDR3 is built from 16 residues. This clone was observed a few times. What it recognizes is unknown. Findings and caveats of the study: The presence/absence work took it that sequencing depth was about the same across donors.

V gene TRBV5-1 combines with J gene TRBJ2-4; TRBD1 aligns across 9 bases. This receptor was obtained from a man younger than 30 in good health and CMV-seronegative. The sample comprised PBMCs. Here the CDR3 reads CASSRSPTGGGNIQYF. CDR3 nucleotides: TGCGCCAGCAGCCGCAGCCCGACAGGGGGTGGGAACATTCAGTACTTC.